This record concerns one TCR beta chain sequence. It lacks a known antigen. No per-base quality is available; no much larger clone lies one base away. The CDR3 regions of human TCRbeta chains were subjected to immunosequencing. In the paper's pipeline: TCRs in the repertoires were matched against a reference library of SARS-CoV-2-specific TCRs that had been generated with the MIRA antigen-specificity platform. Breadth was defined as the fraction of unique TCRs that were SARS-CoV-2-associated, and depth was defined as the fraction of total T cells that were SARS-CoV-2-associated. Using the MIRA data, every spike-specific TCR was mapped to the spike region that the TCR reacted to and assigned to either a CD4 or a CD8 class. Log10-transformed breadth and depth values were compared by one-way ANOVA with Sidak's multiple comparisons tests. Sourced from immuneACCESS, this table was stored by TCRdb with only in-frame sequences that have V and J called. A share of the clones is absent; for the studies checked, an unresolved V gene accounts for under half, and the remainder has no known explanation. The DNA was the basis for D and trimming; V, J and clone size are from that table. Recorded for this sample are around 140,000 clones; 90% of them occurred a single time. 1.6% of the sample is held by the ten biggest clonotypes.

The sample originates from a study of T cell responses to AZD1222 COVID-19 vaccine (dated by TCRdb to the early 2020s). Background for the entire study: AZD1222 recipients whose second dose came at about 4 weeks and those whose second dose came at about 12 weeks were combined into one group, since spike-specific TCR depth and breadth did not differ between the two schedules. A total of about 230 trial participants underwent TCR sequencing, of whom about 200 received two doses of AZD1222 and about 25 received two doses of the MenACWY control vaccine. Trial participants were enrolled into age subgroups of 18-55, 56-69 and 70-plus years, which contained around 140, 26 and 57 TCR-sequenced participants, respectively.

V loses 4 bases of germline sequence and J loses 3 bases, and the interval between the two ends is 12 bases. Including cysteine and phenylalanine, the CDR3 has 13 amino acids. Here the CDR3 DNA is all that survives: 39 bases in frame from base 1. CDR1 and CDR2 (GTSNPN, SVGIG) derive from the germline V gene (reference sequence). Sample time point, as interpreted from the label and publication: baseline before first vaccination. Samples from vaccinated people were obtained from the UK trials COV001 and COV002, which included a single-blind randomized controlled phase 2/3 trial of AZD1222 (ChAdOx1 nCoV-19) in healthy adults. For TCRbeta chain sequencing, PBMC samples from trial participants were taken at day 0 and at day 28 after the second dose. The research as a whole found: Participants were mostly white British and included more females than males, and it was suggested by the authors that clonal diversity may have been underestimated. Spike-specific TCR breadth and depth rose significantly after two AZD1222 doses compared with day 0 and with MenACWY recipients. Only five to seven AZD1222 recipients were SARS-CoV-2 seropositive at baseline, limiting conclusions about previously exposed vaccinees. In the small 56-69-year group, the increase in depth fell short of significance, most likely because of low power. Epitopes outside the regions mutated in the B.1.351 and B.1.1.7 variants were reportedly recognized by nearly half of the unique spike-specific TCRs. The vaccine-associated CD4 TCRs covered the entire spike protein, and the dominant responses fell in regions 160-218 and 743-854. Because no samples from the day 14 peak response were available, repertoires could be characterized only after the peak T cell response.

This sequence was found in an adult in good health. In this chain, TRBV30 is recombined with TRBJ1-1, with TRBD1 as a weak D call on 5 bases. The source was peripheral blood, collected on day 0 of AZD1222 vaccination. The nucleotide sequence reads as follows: TGTGCCTGGACCCGGGGGGGTCACACTGAAGCTTTCTTT. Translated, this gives CAWTRGGHTEAFF.